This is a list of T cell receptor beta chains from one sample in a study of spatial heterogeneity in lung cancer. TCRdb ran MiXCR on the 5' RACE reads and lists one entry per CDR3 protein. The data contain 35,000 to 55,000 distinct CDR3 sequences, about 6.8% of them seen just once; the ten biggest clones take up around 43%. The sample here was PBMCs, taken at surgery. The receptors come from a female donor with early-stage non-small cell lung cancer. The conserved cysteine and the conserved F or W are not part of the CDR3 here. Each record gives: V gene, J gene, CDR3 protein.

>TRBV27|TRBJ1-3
ASRSLSSGNTIY
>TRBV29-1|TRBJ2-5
SVASGTGEETQY
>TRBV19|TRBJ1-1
ASSIRENTEAF
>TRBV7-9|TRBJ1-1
ASSPGDGLGEAF
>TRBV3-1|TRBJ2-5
ASSHRPRQETQY
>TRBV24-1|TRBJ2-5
ATSDLEGARETQY
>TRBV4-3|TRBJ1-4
ASSGRYDELGEKLF
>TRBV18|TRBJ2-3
ASSPAQLSTDTQY
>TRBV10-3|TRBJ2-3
AISERGHVDTQY
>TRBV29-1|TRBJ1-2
SVLPGQNSHGYT
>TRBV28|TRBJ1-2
ASSGAGGTAYYGYT
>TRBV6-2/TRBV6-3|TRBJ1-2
ASSSLAGYT
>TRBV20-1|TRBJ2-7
SANLAGSYEQY
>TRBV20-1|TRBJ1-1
SATTATNTEAF